One sample yielded the 5 T cell receptor beta chains listed below, sequenced in a study of identical twins' blood T cells. TCRdb analysed the 5' RACE reads with MiXCR anew, one entry per CDR3 protein. The sample includes fewer than 450,000 distinct CDR3 sequences, over 25% of them seen just once. The specimen sequenced was PBMCs. These receptors came from a woman between 18 and 55 years old in good health.

J is TRBJ1-1 and V is TRBV20-1; D possibly corresponds to TRBD1 (6 bases). CDR3 length: 12 amino acids. Trimming removed 6 bases from V and 4 bases from J, with 12 bases in between. From germline, CDR1 is DFQATT and CDR2 SNEGSKA (reference sequence). The CDR3 is CSAYRASTEAFF. Here the CDR3 DNA reads TGCAGTGCATACAGGGCTAGCACTGAAGCTTTCTTT.

This CDR3 is CASSLENRGAYGYTF. The DNA of the CDR3 is TGCGCCAGCAGCTTGGAGAACAGGGGGGCCTATGGCTACACCTTC. The rearrangement links TRBV5-1 to TRBJ1-2, with TRBD1 matching over 8 bases. CDR1 is SGHRS and CDR2 is YFSETQ in the germline V gene. The CDR3 spans 15 residues. V lost 0 bases, J lost 4 bases, and 5 bases stayed unmatched.

Only a few counts were recorded for this clonotype. The chain employs TRBV3-1 and TRBJ2-7, with D unclear. Germline assignment: CDR1 LGHDT and CDR2 YNNKEL (reference sequence). CDR3 length: 14 amino acids. With 8 bases removed from V and 3 bases from J, the gap between germline ends came to 17 bases. CDR3 sequence: CASSSWGSNYEQYF. The CDR3 nucleotides are TGTGCCAGCTCATCGTGGGGTTCTAACTACGAGCAGTACTTC.

V and J are TRBV20-1 and TRBJ2-7; 10 bases are a match to TRBD2. The CDR3 loop spans 17 amino acids. V was clipped by 0 bases and J by 2 bases; unmatched bases: 10. Germline values: CDR1 DFQATT, CDR2 SNEGSKA (reference sequence). The DNA of the CDR3 is TGCAGTGCTAGAGATCTGTTAGGGCTAGCGGGAGCCTACGAGCAGTACTTC. This gives the protein CSARDLLGLAGAYEQYF.

The genes are TRBV7-8 and TRBJ1-4, with D perhaps TRBD1 (5 bases). CDR3 length equals 16 residues. V lost 1 base and J lost 5, with 14 bases in between. Germline CDR1 reads SGHVS; CDR2 reads FQNEAQ. As DNA, the CDR3 is TGTGCCAGCAGCTTAGTCCCGACAGAGTTAAATGAAAAACTGTTTTTT. As protein: CASSLVPTELNEKLFF.